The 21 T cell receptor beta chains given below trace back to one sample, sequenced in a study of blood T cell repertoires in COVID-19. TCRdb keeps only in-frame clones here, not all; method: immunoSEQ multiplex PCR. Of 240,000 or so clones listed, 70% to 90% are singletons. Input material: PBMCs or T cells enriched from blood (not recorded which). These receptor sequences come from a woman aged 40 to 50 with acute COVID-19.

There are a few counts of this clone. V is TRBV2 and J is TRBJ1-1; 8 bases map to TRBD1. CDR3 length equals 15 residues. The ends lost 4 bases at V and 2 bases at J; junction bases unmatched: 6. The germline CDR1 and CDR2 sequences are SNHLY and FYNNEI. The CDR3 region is CASSALGQGNTEAFF. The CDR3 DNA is TGTGCCAGCAGTGCCCTCGGACAGGGCAACACTGAAGCTTTCTTT.

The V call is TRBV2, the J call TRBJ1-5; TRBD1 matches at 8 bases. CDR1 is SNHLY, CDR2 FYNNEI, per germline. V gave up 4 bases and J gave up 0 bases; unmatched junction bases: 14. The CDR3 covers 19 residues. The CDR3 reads CASSAGRRGLGDSNQPQHF. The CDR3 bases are TGTGCCAGCAGTGCGGGCCGCAGGGGGCTAGGGGATAGCAATCAGCCCCAGCATTTT. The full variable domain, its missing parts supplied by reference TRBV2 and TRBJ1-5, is EPEVTQTPSHQVTQMGQEVILRCVPISNHLYFYWYRQILGQKVEFLVSFYNNEISEKSEIFDDQFSVERPDGSNFTLKIRSTKLEDSAMYFCASSAGRRGLGDSNQPQHFGDGTRLSIL.

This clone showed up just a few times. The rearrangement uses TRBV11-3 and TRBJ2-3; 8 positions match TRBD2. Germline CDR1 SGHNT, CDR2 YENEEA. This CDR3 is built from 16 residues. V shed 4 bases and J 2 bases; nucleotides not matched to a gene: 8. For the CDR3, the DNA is TGTGCCAGCAGCTCCCGTGGTAGCGGGGCCACAGATACGCAGTATTTT. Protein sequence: CASSSRGSGATDTQYF.

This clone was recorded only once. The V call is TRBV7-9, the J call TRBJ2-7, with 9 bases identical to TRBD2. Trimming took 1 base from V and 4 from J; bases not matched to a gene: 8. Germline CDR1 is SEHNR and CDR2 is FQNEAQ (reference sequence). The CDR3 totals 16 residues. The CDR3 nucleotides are TGTGCCAGCAGCTTAGTTGGTAGCGGGAGAGATTACGAGCAGTACTTC. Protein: CASSLVGSGRDYEQYF.

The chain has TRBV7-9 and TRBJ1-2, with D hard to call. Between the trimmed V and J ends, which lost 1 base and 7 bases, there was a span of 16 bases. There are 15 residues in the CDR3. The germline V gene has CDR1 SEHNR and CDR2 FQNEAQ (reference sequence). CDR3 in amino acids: CASSLDGFAAFGYTF. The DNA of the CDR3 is TGTGCCAGCAGCTTAGATGGGTTCGCGGCGTTTGGCTACACCTTC.

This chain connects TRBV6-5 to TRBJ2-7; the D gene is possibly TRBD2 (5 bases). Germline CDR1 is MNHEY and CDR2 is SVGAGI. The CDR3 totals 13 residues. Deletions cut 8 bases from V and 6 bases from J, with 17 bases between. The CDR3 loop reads CASRNPPSGEQYF. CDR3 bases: TGTGCCAGCCGGAATCCCCCAAGCGGCGAGCAGTACTTC.

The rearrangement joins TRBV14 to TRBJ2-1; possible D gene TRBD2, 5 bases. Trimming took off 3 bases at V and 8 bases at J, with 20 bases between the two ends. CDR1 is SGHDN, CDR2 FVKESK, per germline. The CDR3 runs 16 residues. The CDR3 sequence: CASSQSLAPGLDEQFF. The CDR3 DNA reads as TGTGCCAGCAGCCAGTCTCTAGCACCGGGGTTGGATGAGCAGTTCTTC.

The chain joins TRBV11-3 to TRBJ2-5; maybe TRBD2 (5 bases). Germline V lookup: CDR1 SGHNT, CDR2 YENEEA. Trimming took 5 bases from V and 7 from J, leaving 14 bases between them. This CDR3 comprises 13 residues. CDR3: CASSPWLRGTQYF. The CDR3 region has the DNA TGTGCCAGCAGCCCTTGGCTCCGGGGGACCCAGTACTTC.

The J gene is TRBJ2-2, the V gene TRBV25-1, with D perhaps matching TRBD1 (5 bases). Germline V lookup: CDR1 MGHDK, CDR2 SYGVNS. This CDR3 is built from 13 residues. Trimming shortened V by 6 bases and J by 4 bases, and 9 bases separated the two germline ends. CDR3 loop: CASSLRATGELFF. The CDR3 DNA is TGTGCCAGCAGCCTCAGGGCCACCGGGGAGCTGTTTTTT.

CDR3 region: CSGRTSGRNTGELFF. The CDR3 nucleotides are TGCAGCGGAAGGACTAGCGGGAGGAACACCGGGGAGCTGTTTTTT. The chain is built from TRBV29-1 and TRBJ2-2, with 13 bases lining up with TRBD2. This CDR3 spans 15 amino acids. With 7 bases clipped from V and 1 base from J, the junction kept 3 bases outside the gene matches. Per the germline V gene, CDR1 is SQVTM and CDR2 is ANQGSEA.

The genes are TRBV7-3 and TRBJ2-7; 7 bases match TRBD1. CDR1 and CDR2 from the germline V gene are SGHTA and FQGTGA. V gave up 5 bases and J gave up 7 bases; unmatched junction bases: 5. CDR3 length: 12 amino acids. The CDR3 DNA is TGTGCCAGCAGCGTTACAGGGGAAGAGCAGTACTTC. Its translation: CASSVTGEEQYF.

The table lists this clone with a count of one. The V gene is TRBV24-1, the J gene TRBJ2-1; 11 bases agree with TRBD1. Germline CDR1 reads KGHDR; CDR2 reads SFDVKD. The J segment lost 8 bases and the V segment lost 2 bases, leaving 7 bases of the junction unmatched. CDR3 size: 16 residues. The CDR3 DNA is TGTGCCACCAGTGATTCGGACAGGGGGCCTAGGTATGAGCAGTTCTTC. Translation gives CATSDSDRGPRYEQFF.

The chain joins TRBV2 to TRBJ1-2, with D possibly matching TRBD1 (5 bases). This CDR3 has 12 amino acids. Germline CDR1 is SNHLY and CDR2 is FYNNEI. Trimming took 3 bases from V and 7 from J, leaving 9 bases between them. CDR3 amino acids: CASSERDRGYTF. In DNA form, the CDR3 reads TGTGCCAGCAGTGAGCGGGACCGTGGCTACACCTTC.

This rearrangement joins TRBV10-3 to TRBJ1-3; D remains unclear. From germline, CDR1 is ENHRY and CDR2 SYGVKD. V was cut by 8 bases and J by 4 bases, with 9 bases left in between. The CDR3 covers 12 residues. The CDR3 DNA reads TGTGCCATCTTGGCGGGGGGAAACACCATATATTTT. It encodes CAILAGGNTIYF.

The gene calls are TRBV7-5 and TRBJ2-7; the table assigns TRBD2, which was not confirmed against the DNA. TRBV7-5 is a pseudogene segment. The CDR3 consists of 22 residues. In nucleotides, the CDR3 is TGTGCCAGAAGCCACCCCTCGACAGGTATGGGACTAGCGGGAGTATTTTTCTACGAGCAGTACTTC. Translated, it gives CARSHPSTGMGLAGVFFYEQYF.

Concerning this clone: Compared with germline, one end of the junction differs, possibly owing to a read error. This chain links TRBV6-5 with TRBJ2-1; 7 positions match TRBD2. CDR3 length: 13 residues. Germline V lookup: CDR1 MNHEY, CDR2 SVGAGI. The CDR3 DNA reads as TGTGCCAGCAGTTTCCGGGACTACTATGAGCAGTTCTTC. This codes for CASSFRDYYEQFF.

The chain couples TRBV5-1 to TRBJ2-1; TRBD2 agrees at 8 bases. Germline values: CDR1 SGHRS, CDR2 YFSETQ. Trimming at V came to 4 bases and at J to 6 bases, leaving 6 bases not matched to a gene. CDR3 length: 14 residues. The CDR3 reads CASSRSGSVNEQFF. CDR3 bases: TGCGCCAGCAGCAGAAGCGGGAGTGTCAATGAGCAGTTCTTC.

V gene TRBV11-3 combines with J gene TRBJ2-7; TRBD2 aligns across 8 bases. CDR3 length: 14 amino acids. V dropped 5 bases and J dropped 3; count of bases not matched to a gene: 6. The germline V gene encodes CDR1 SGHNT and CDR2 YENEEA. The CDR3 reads CASSPLREGYEQYF. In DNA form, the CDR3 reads TGTGCCAGCAGCCCCCTACGGGAGGGCTACGAGCAGTACTTC.

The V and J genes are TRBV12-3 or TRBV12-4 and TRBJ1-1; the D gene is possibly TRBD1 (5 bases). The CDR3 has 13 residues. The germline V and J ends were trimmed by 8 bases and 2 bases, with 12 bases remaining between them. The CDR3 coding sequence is TGTGCCAGCGCCAGGGAGGTAAACACTGAAGCTTTCTTT. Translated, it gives CASAREVNTEAFF.

The CDR3 here is CATSDRRGTGELFF. CDR3 DNA: TGTGCCACCAGTGACAGAAGGGGCACCGGGGAGCTGTTTTTT. This sequence joins TRBV24-1 and TRBJ2-2; D may be TRBD1 (5 bases). The V end was cut by 4 bases, the J end by 4 bases, with 9 bases between. The CDR3 is 14 amino acids. Germline lookup yields CDR1 KGHDR and CDR2 SFDVKD.

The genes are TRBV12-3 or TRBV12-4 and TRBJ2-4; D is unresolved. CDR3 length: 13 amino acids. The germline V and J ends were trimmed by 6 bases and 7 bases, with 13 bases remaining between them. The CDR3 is CASSLEVRNIQYF. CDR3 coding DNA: TGTGCCAGCAGCCTAGAGGTGAGGAACATTCAGTACTTC.